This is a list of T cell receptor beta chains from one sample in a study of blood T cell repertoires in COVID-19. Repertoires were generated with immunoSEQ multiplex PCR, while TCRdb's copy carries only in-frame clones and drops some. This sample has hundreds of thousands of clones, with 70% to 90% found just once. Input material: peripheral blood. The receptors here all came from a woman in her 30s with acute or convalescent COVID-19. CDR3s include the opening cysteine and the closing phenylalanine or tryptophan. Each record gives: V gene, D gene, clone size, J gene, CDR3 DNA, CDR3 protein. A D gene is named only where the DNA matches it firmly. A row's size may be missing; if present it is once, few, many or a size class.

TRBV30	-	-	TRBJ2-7	TGTGCCTGGACCCCCGGGGGGCTAGCGGTACTCTACGAGCAGTACTTC	CAWTPGGLAVLYEQYF
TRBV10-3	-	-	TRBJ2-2	TGTGCCATCAGTGAGTCAACGGGAGCGAACACCGGGGAGCTGTTTTTT	CAISESTGANTGELFF
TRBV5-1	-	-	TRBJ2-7	TGCGCCAGCAGTCCTAGCAACTGGGGCGAGCAGTACTTC	CASSPSNWGEQYF
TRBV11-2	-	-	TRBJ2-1	TGTGCCAGCAGGTATGGGTCCTACAGCAATGAGCAGTTCTTC	CASRYGSYSNEQFF
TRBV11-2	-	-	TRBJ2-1	TGTGCCAGCAGCTTAGCCTACCTGAGCCTCAATGAGCAGTTCTTC	CASSLAYLSLNEQFF
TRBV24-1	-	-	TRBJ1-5	TGTGCCACCAGTGATTGGCAGTTCAATCAGCCCCAGCATTTT	CATSDWQFNQPQHF
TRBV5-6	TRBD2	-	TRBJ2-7	TGTGCCAGCAGCTTGGGACTAGCGGGATCTGCCTACGAGCAGTACTTC	CASSLGLAGSAYEQYF
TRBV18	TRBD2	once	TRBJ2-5	TGTGCCAGCTCACCACTACCGGGACTAGCGGGAGTCAGAGAGACCCAGTACTTC	CASSPLPGLAGVRETQYF
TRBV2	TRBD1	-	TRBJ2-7	TGTGCCAGCAGTGGAGGACAGGGGTACTACGAGCAGTACTTC	CASSGGQGYYEQYF
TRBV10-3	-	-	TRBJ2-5	TGTGCCATCAGTGGCGTTAGTGAGACCCAGTACTTC	CAISGVSETQYF
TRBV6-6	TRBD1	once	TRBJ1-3	TGTGCCAGCAGTTCCCCGGACAGGCCCTCTGGAAACACCATATATTTT	CASSSPDRPSGNTIYF
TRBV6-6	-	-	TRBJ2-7	TGTGCCAGCAGTTACTCGAAAGGGGATCAGTACTTC	CASSYSKGDQYF
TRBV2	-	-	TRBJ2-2	TGTGCCAGCAGTGGTACGATTGGGGAGAGCACCGGGGAGCTGTTTTTT	CASSGTIGESTGELFF
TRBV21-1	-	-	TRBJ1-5	TGTGCCAGCAGCAAAGCGGGTGGCGCGGGGCGGCAGTCGAGCAATCAGCCCCAGCATTTT	CASSKAGGAGRQSSNQPQHF
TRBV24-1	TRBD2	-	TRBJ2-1	TGTGCCACCAGTGGGCGGGGGTACAATGAGCAGTTCTTC	CATSGRGYNEQFF
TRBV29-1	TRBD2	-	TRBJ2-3	TGCAGCGTCGAAAGCGGGAGAGGTACAGATACGCAGTATTTT	CSVESGRGTDTQYF
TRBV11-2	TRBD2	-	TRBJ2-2	TGTGCCAGCAGCAAAGCACCCGGGAGGTACACCGGGGAGCTGTTTTTT	CASSKAPGRYTGELFF
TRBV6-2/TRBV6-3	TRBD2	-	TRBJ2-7	TGTGCCAGCAGTTACCACCGGCGGGAGGGAACCTACGAGCAGTACTTC	CASSYHRREGTYEQYF
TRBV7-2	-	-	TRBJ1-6	TGTGCCAGCAGCTTAGAGACAACTAATTCACCCCTCCACTTT	CASSLETTNSPLHF
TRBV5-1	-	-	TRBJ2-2	TGCGCCAGCAGCTTGGGCGCAACAGGTGCCGGGGAGCTGTTTTTT	CASSLGATGAGELFF
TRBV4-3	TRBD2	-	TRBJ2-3	TGCGCCAGCAGCCAAGATGGACTAGCGGGAGGGCCGGATACGCAGTATTTT	CASSQDGLAGGPDTQYF
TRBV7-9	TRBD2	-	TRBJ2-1	TGTGCCAGCAGCTTATTGGCTAGCGGGAGTGATTACAATGAGCAGTTCTTC	CASSLLASGSDYNEQFF
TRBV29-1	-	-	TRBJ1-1	TGCAGCGTTGAAGGACAGTTGAACACTGAAGCTTTCTTT	CSVEGQLNTEAFF
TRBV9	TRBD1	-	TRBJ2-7	TGTGCCAGCAGCGTAGGGACAGGGGGCAATTACGAGCAGTACTTC	CASSVGTGGNYEQYF